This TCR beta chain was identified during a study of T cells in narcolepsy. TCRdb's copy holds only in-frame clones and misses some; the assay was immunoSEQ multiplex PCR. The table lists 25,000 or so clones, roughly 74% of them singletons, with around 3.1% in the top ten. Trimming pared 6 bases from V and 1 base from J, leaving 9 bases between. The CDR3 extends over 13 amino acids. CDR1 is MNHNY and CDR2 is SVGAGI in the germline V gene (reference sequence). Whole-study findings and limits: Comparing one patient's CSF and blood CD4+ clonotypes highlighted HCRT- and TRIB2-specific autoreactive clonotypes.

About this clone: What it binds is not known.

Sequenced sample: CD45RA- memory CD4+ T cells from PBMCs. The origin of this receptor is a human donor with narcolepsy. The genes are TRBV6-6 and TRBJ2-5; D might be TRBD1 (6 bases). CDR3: CASRRGIQETQYF. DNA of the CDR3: TGTGCCAGCAGAAGGGGGATCCAAGAGACCCAGTACTTC.